The clone carrying this TCR beta chain came up a few times. The sample comes from a study of human T cells and chemical hapten exposure. The wider study: In the approximately 23-week study, patients were dosed weekly with diphenylcyclopropenone on the scalp throughout. Patch tests put 0.01% DPC on the upper back, read at 6 days.

TCRdb re-called the RACE reads with MiXCR, one entry per CDR3 protein. This table has over 70,000 distinct CDR3 sequences, approximately 14% appearing once. Trimming took 2 bases from V and 4 from J, leaving 10 bases between them. The CDR3 extends over 14 amino acids. Germline assignment: CDR1 SGHAT and CDR2 FQNNGV. Time point indicated: pre-sensitization, week 0. Treatment described: therapeutic diphenylcyclopropenone sensitization with weekly scalp DPC. Extraction yielded total RNA from whole blood (unfractionated). The TCR sequence derives from a woman in her fifties or sixties with alopecia areata. Some clones in this sample may be carry-over from other donors' samples. The chain recombines TRBV11-2 with TRBJ2-3, with TRBD1 as a possible D gene (5 bases). This material consisted of whole blood, taken in connection with sensitization to the hapten diphenylcyclopropenone (DPC). The CDR3 loop reads CASSLWAGPDTQYF. DNA of the CDR3: TGTGCCAGCAGCTTATGGGCAGGGCCAGATACGCAGTATTTT.